What follows are 11 T cell receptor beta chains derived from one specimen sequenced in a study of control samples from healthy donors and cancer patients. Profiling relied on immunoSEQ multiplex PCR, and the TCRdb table lists in-frame clones only, not all of them. This table has roughly 130,000 clones, around 94% appearing once. Specimen: PBMCs. These receptors were collected from a man between 60 and 70 years old with colorectal cancer.

J is TRBJ2-1 and V is TRBV12-3 or TRBV12-4, with D possibly matching TRBD1 (5 bases). This CDR3 is 12 amino acids long. Deletions cut 0 bases from V and 10 bases from J, with 7 bases between. This CDR3 reads CASSLAGREQFF. The CDR3 nucleotides are TGTGCCAGCAGTTTAGCGGGGCGGGAGCAGTTCTTC.

This clone was counted a single time. CDR3 sequence: CASSLVSGPSGLEQYF. CDR3 DNA: TGTGCCAGCAGCTTAGTCTCCGGGCCCTCCGGATTGGAGCAGTACTTC. V is TRBV11-2 and J is TRBJ2-7; D is undetermined. The V end was cut by 1 base, the J end by 7 bases, with 20 bases between. The CDR3 is made up of 16 amino acids. Germline V CDR1 and CDR2: SGHAT, FQNNGV. The complete variable domain, with remaining parts taken from reference TRBV11-2 and TRBJ2-7, reads EAGVAQSPRYKIIEKRQSVAFWCNPISGHATLYWYQQILGQGPKLLIQFQNNGVVDDSQLPKDRFSAERLKGVDSTLKIQPAKLEDSAVYLCASSLVSGPSGLEQYFGPGTRLTVT.

The gene calls are TRBV29-1 and TRBJ2-3, with unresolved D. Germline V gene lookup returns CDR1 SQVTM and CDR2 ANQGSEA. This CDR3 is 13 amino acids long. Trimming removed 6 bases from V and 0 bases from J, with 10 bases in between. DNA of the CDR3: TGCAGCGTAGCTAAGGCTAGCACAGATACGCAGTATTTT. It is translated as CSVAKASTDTQYF.

This chain connects TRBV5-1 to TRBJ2-3; TRBD2 matches at 14 bases. Losses at the gene ends were 6 bases for V and 0 bases for J; bases not matched to a gene: 9. Germline lookup yields CDR1 SGHRS and CDR2 YFSETQ. CDR3 length: 18 residues. The CDR3 protein is CASNRFGTSGSSTDTQYF. CDR3 in DNA: TGCGCCAGCAACCGATTTGGGACTAGCGGGAGCAGCACAGATACGCAGTATTTT.

The chain is built from TRBV5-8 and TRBJ1-1; the D is unclear. This CDR3 is 16 amino acids long. Deletions cut 2 bases from V and 2 bases from J, with 16 bases between. Germline assignment: CDR1 SGHTS and CDR2 YDEGEE. The CDR3 reads CASSFQSFSLNTEAFF. CDR3 coding DNA: TGTGCCAGCAGCTTTCAGTCCTTCTCGTTAAACACTGAAGCTTTCTTT. Combining the CDR3 with reference TRBV5-8 and TRBJ1-1 gives the whole variable domain EAGVTQSPTHLIKTRGQQATLRCSPISGHTSVYWYQQALGLGLQFLLWYDEGEERNRGNFPPRFSGRQFPNYSSELNVNALELEDSALYLCASSFQSFSLNTEAFFGQGTRLTVV.

On this clone: The same CDR3 is also encoded by other DNA sequences in this sample. The chain links TRBV19 to TRBJ1-1, with D uncertain. The CDR3 sequence is 11 residues long. The V gene lost 5 bases and the J gene lost 2 bases, with 3 bases spanning the gap. Germline V gene sequence: CDR1 LNHDA, CDR2 SQIVND (reference sequence). CDR3 in amino acids: CASSVNTEAFF. CDR3 DNA: TGTGCCAGTAGTGTTAACACTGAAGCTTTCTTT.

DNA of the CDR3: TGTGCCAGCATAGAGGGACGCACTGAAGCTTTCTTT. Translating it yields CASIEGRTEAFF. The chain combines TRBV28 with TRBJ1-1, with a weak D call TRBD1 (5 bases). Trimming pared 7 bases from V and 4 bases from J, leaving 10 bases between. The CDR3 has 12 amino acids. CDR1 is MDHEN, CDR2 SYDVKM, per germline.

This rearrangement joins TRBV9 to TRBJ1-2; 9 nucleotides align to TRBD1. J gave up 8 bases and V 3 bases, and 17 bases lay outside the gene matches. The CDR3 length is 17 residues. Looked up from germline, CDR1 is SGDLS and CDR2 is YYNGEE. The CDR3 nucleotides read TGTGCCAGCAGCGCAACGCCAAGCAACAGGGGGCTAGGAGGCTACACCTTC. Translated: CASSATPSNRGLGGYTF.

The chain couples TRBV23-1 to TRBJ2-1; D is ambiguous. TRBV23-1 is reported as an ORF; its role is uncertain. Trimming pared 10 bases from V and 5 bases from J, leaving 6 bases between. The CDR3 is made up of 10 amino acids. The CDR3 DNA follows: TGCGCCAAGAAAAACAATGAGCAGTTCTTC. Translation: CAKKNNEQFF.

The chain links TRBV7-2 to TRBJ2-1; a possible D gene is TRBD2 (7 bases). V was cut by 2 bases and J by 9 bases, with 17 bases left in between. The CDR3 consists of 15 residues. Germline CDR1 is SGHTA and CDR2 is FQGNSA. The CDR3 reads CASSLRWGGRSEQFF. The CDR3 DNA is TGTGCCAGCAGCTTAAGGTGGGGGGGCCGGAGTGAGCAGTTCTTC.

The chain recombines TRBV29-1 with TRBJ2-7; D is unclear. V dropped 5 bases and J dropped 5 bases, with 13 bases sitting between them. Germline V lookup: CDR1 SQVTM, CDR2 ANQGSEA. The CDR3 totals 12 residues. In DNA, the CDR3 is TGCAGCGTTTCCCTTCCGGGTAACGAGCAGTACTTC. Translating gives CSVSLPGNEQYF.